What follows are 19 T cell receptor beta chains derived from one specimen sequenced in a study of blood T cell repertoires in COVID-19 (dated by TCRdb to about 2020). Libraries were constructed by the immunoSEQ multiplex PCR assay. TCRdb provides this immuneACCESS table in a form limited to in-frame rearrangements. Some clones are lacking; in checked studies, under half of them reflect an unresolved V gene, and why the rest are absent is not known. Counted in this sample were 95,000 to 100,000 clones; 84% of them appeared once. The top ten clonotypes cover approximately 24% of the sample. The sample consisted of peripheral blood. These TCRs come from a human donor in a cohort sampled during active COVID-19.

The genes are TRBV27 and TRBJ1-2, with 9 bases lining up with TRBD1. This CDR3 is 13 amino acids long. Trimming took 5 bases from V and 14 from J; bases not matched to a gene: 12. Germline V gene lookup returns CDR1 MNHEY and CDR2 SMNVEV (reference sequence). CDR3 in amino acids: CASSPSRDRANTF. The CDR3, as DNA: TGTGCCAGCAGTCCGTCCCGGGACAGGGCGAATACCTTC.

There are a few counts of this clone. CDR3 protein: CASRSDRSSNQPQHF. In DNA form, the CDR3 reads TGTGCCAGCAGGTCCGACAGGAGTAGTAATCAGCCCCAGCATTTT. The rearrangement joins TRBV2 to TRBJ1-5, with D possibly being TRBD1 (6 bases). The CDR3 is 15 amino acids. The V end was cut by 6 bases, the J end by 4 bases, with 16 bases between. From germline, CDR1 is SNHLY and CDR2 FYNNEI.

The rearrangement links TRBV7-9 to TRBJ2-5; weak D call: TRBD2 (6 bases). Germline CDR1 reads SEHNR; CDR2 reads FQNEAQ (reference sequence). The CDR3 has 14 residues. The V and J ends lost 3 bases and 9 bases respectively, with 17 bases between them. CDR3 in DNA: TGTGCCAGCAGCTTTAGCGGCGAGATCGGGGCCCAGTACTTC. Its translation: CASSFSGEIGAQYF.

This rearrangement joins TRBV4-3 to TRBJ1-6; TRBD1 matches at 8 bases. CDR3 length equals 14 residues. Germline assignment: CDR1 LGHNA and CDR2 YSLEER. V trimming: 2 bases; J trimming: 9 bases; junction bases outside the gene matches: 3. The CDR3 sequence is CASSQQGAASPLHF. The DNA for the CDR3 is TGCGCCAGCAGCCAACAGGGGGCGGCTTCACCCCTCCACTTT.

CDR3 sequence: CASSLVIGTSPLYGYTF. The DNA for the CDR3 is TGTGCCAGCAGCTTAGTGATAGGGACAAGTCCCCTCTATGGCTACACCTTC. This rearrangement joins TRBV7-2 to TRBJ1-2; TRBD1 is a possible D gene (6 bases). The V end was cut by 1 base, the J end by 4 bases, with 19 bases between. Per the germline V gene, CDR1 is SGHTA and CDR2 is FQGNSA. This CDR3 is built from 17 residues.

The chain joins TRBV15 to TRBJ2-1; 9 bases align to TRBD2. Germline CDR1 reads LNHNV; CDR2 reads YYDKDF (reference sequence). The V segment lost 1 base and the J segment 7 bases; nucleotides outside the gene matches: 2. There are 14 residues in the CDR3. The CDR3 DNA reads as TGTGCCACCAGCAGAGGACTAGCGGAGAATGAGCAGTTCTTC. As protein: CATSRGLAENEQFF.

The V gene is TRBV13, the J gene TRBJ2-2; 14 bases align to TRBD2. The CDR3 loop spans 19 amino acids. V was pared by 5 bases and J by 0 bases, with 8 bases of the junction left unmatched. Germline lookup yields CDR1 PRHDT and CDR2 FYEKMQ (reference sequence). The CDR3, as DNA: TGTGCCAGCAGCCGAATTGGACTAGCGGGAGGAACGAACACCGGGGAGCTGTTTTTT. Translated: CASSRIGLAGGTNTGELFF.

This clone occurred a few times. The chain uses TRBV9 and TRBJ1-2; the match to TRBD1 covers 8 bases. Per germline, CDR1 SGDLS and CDR2 YYNGEE. CDR3 size: 17 residues. With V trimmed by 0 bases and J by 4 bases, 11 bases remained unmatched. The DNA of the CDR3 is TGTGCCAGCAGCGTAGGTCCGGGACAGGATTTTCTCTATGGCTACACCTTC. Translated, it gives CASSVGPGQDFLYGYTF.

The rearrangement links TRBV7-9 to TRBJ1-4; TRBD1 matches at 7 bases. Germline CDR1 reads SEHNR; CDR2 reads FQNEAQ (reference sequence). CDR3 length: 15 residues. V shed 0 bases, J shed 4 bases, and the junction held 2 bases outside the gene matches. In DNA form, the CDR3 reads TGTGCCAGCAGCTTAGCGACAGGGAATAATGAAAAACTGTTTTTT. Encoded protein: CASSLATGNNEKLFF.

This clone has just one count. The chain couples TRBV4-1 to TRBJ1-4; the D gene is possibly TRBD1 (6 bases). The V and J ends lost 6 bases and 0 bases respectively, with 17 bases between them. CDR1 MGHRA and CDR2 YSYEKL come from the germline V gene. The CDR3 length is 17 residues. The CDR3 loop is CASRAGTGRATNEKLFF. The CDR3, as DNA: TGCGCCAGCAGGGCCGGAACAGGGAGGGCAACTAATGAAAAACTGTTTTTT.

The table lists this clone with a few counts. The chain has TRBV4-3 and TRBJ2-7; D ambiguous. Germline V gene lookup returns CDR1 LGHNA and CDR2 YSLEER. This CDR3 is 13 amino acids long. The V gene lost 1 base and the J gene lost 0 bases, with 4 bases spanning the gap. In DNA form, the CDR3 reads TGCGCCAGCAGCCAAGCCAGCTCCTACGAGCAGTACTTC. Protein: CASSQASSYEQYF.

This rearrangement joins TRBV3-1 (or the pseudogene TRBV3-2) to TRBJ1-3; TRBD1 matches 8 bases. The germline V gene encodes CDR1 LGHDT and CDR2 YNNKEL (reference sequence). J lost 0 bases, V lost 5 bases, and 0 bases had no gene match. The CDR3 has 14 amino acids. This CDR3 is CASSGTGSGNTIYF. For the CDR3, the DNA is TGTGCCAGCAGCGGGACAGGCTCTGGAAACACCATATATTTT.

The chain joins TRBV16 to TRBJ1-5; TRBD1 matches 7 bases. V shed 0 bases, J shed 12 bases, and the junction held 2 bases outside the gene matches. The CDR3 runs to 12 residues. CDR1 and CDR2 (germline): KGHSY, FQNENV. DNA for the CDR3: TGTGCCAGCAGCCAATCAGGGGGCCGCCAGCATTTT. It codes for CASSQSGGRQHF.

This clone appeared a few times. V gene TRBV18 combines with J gene TRBJ2-7; possible D gene TRBD1, 5 bases. Trimming removed 4 bases from V and 3 bases from J, with 7 bases in between. The CDR3 spans 12 residues. CDR1 and CDR2 from the germline V gene are KGHSH and LQKENI. CDR3 region: CASSQDNYEQYF. CDR3 in DNA: TGTGCCAGCTCACAGGACAACTACGAGCAGTACTTC.

This clone is a singleton in its sample. J is TRBJ2-3 and V is TRBV2; the D gene is possibly TRBD2 (6 bases). The CDR3 has 15 residues. Germline-derived CDR1 and CDR2 are SNHLY and FYNNEI. Trimming removed 7 bases from V and 4 bases from J, with 18 bases in between. In nucleotides, the CDR3 is TGTGCCAGCAATCGAGGGAGGAACGTCCCAGATACGCAGTATTTT. This sequence encodes CASNRGRNVPDTQYF.

The rearrangement joins TRBV7-2 to TRBJ2-2, with D unresolved. Germline lookup yields CDR1 SGHTA and CDR2 FQGNSA. V was trimmed by 0 bases and J by 0 bases, leaving 5 bases between them. The CDR3 has 15 residues. The CDR3 region has the DNA TGTGCCAGCAGCTTAGCTGGCCCGAACACCGGGGAGCTGTTTTTT. Translated: CASSLAGPNTGELFF.

The rearrangement uses TRBV19 and TRBJ1-5; 8 nucleotides line up with TRBD1. The length of the CDR3 is 18 residues. Germline loops: CDR1 LNHDA, CDR2 SQIVND (reference sequence). V lost 5 bases, J lost 0 bases, and 12 bases stayed unmatched. CDR3 sequence (DNA): TGTGCCAGTAGTTCCCTACAGGGGGAGCTTTATAGCAATCAGCCCCAGCATTTT. It encodes CASSSLQGELYSNQPQHF.

For the CDR3, the DNA is TGCGCCAGCAGTGAGTCGGGCCTTCTTATATCCTACGAGCAGTACTTC. This translates into CASSESGLLISYEQYF. The genes are TRBV10-2 and TRBJ2-7, with D uncertain. Germline V gene sequence: CDR1 WSHSY, CDR2 SAAADI. V was pared by 0 bases and J by 1 base, with 13 bases between. This CDR3 has 16 amino acids.

The rearrangement links TRBV6-4 to TRBJ1-4; TRBD1 agrees at 7 bases. Germline loops: CDR1 MRHNA, CDR2 SNTAGT. Trimming cost V 9 bases and J 5 bases; bases outside gene matches: 12. The CDR3 runs to 15 residues. CDR3 sequence (DNA): TGTGCCAGTCGATCTTCCGGGACAGTGAATGAAAAACTGTTTTTT. It translates to CASRSSGTVNEKLFF.